This TCR beta chain emerged from a study of OX40 agonist ivuxolimab in advanced cancers. The method was immunoSEQ multiplex PCR; TCRdb's version includes in-frame clones alone and lacks a portion of them. The data hold approximately 25,000 clones, with about 76% observed a single time. V gave up 3 bases and J gave up 3 bases, with 12 bases separating them. CDR3 length equals 14 residues. The germline gives CDR1 KGHSH, CDR2 LQKENI. The V and J genes are TRBV18 and TRBJ2-7; D is unclear. Sequenced here: CD4+ or CD8+ T cells sorted from blood, sampled in a trial of the OX40 agonist ivuxolimab. The TCR sequence derives from an adult with an advanced solid tumor such as melanoma, head and neck, liver or kidney cancer. For the CDR3, the DNA is TGTGCCAGCTCACCGGAGCGTTCTGACTACGAGCAGTACTTC. Protein: CASSPERSDYEQYF.